The T cell receptor (beta chain) described here comes from a study of T cells in Graves' hyperthyroidism and ophthalmopathy. From RNA transcripts, TCR beta CDR3 regions were amplified. With the HTBI primer set, the TCR CDR3 went through a first round of RT-PCR. TCRdb reprocessed the multiplex PCR reads with MiXCR, giving one entry per CDR3 protein. The table records about 660,000 distinct CDR3 sequences, 45% of them present only once. Looked up from germline, CDR1 is SGHRS and CDR2 is YFSETQ. This CDR3 is built from 15 residues. In regard to this clonotype: What it binds is not known. An end of the junction differs from the germline gene, which may be a read error.

Overall study findings and caveats: Blood also showed most of the thyroid clonotypes that were expanded above 0.001.

The chain employs TRBV5-1 and TRBJ1-6; 7 bases map to TRBD1. Sequenced material: peripheral blood or thyroid tissue (not recorded which). The clonotype was recovered from an adult man with Graves' disease, either hyperthyroidism or ophthalmopathy (not recorded which). The CDR3 loop reads CASSPQGEHNSPLHF. The CDR3 DNA is TGTGCCAGCAGCCCCCAGGGGGAGCATAATTCACCCCTCCACTTT. Looking up the rest from reference TRBV5-1 and TRBJ1-6 gives the full variable domain: KAGVTQTPRYLIKTRGQQVTLSCSPISGHRSVSWYQQTPGQGLQFLFEYFSETQRNKGNFPGRFSGRQFSNSRSEMNVSTLELGDSALYLCASSPQGEHNSPLHFGNGTRLTVT.